Below, 27 T cell receptor beta chains from the same sample are listed, as sequenced in a study of shared clonotypes between healthy human individuals. Data came from immunoSEQ multiplex PCR; TCRdb stores just in-frame clones and leaves some out. The sample shows millions of clones, over 85% of them seen only once. Sequencing was carried out using naive CD4+ T cells sorted from blood. Specified subset: CD45RA+ positively selected. These receptors were taken from a man aged 18 to 35 in good health.

In nucleotides, the CDR3 is TGTGCCTGGAGTTTACTCCAGGGGACGTACCAAGAGACCCAGTACTTC. Its protein product is CAWSLLQGTYQETQYF. The chain employs TRBV30 and TRBJ2-5; TRBD1 is a possible D gene (6 bases). The CDR3 covers 16 residues. The ends were cut back, 2 bases at V and 0 bases at J, with 16 bases in the middle. In germline, CDR1 is GTSNPN, CDR2 SVGIG (reference sequence).

This rearrangement joins TRBV5-1 to TRBJ2-3; no firm D call. Germline lookup yields CDR1 SGHRS and CDR2 YFSETQ. There are 13 residues in the CDR3. V lost 0 bases and J 2 bases, leaving 4 bases between the germline ends. The CDR3 nucleotides read TGCGCCAGCAGCTTGGTAGCCACAGATACGCAGTATTTT. It encodes CASSLVATDTQYF.

V is TRBV5-6 and J is TRBJ2-4; D could derive from TRBD1 or TRBD2 (7 bases each). Germline-derived CDR1 and CDR2 are SGHDT and YYEEEE. V dropped 3 bases and J dropped 0 bases, with 16 bases sitting between them. The CDR3 runs to 17 residues. This chain's CDR3 is CASSWGGTALAKNIQYF. DNA of the CDR3: TGTGCCAGCAGCTGGGGAGGGACAGCGCTAGCCAAAAACATTCAGTACTTC. The entire variable domain, with the rest obtained from reference TRBV5-6 and TRBJ2-4, is as follows: DAGVTQSPTHLIKTRGQQVTLRCSPKSGHDTVSWYQQALGQGPQFIFQYYEEEERQRGNFPDRFSGHQFPNYSSELNVNALLLGDSALYLCASSWGGTALAKNIQYFGAGTRLSVL.

The V call is TRBV9, the J call TRBJ1-5; perhaps TRBD1 as D (5 bases). There are 13 residues in the CDR3. The V gene lost 2 bases and the J gene lost 7 bases, with 10 bases spanning the gap. From germline, CDR1 is SGDLS and CDR2 YYNGEE. CDR3 protein: CASSVSGSQPQHF. The CDR3 nucleotides read TGTGCCAGCAGCGTTTCAGGGAGCCAGCCCCAGCATTTT.

The chain recombines TRBV5-6 with TRBJ1-2; D is unresolved. Germline-derived CDR1 and CDR2 are SGHDT and YYEEEE. CDR3 length equals 14 residues. The V end was cut by 2 bases, the J end by 1 base, with 9 bases between. CDR3 sequence: CASSLGIVNYGYTF. The DNA of the CDR3 is TGTGCCAGCAGCTTAGGGATTGTTAACTATGGCTACACCTTC.

V gene TRBV30 combines with J gene TRBJ2-7, with a weak D call TRBD1 (5 bases). Germline CDR1 and CDR2: GTSNPN and SVGIG (reference sequence). Trimming pared 5 bases from V and 3 bases from J, leaving 11 bases between. The CDR3 has 12 amino acids. CDR3 coding DNA: TGTGCCTGGGGGGCAGGTTTCTACGAGCAGTACTTC. Residues: CAWGAGFYEQYF.

The chain recombines TRBV5-4 with TRBJ1-2; D remains ambiguous. V was trimmed by 2 bases and J by 6 bases, leaving 14 bases between them. The CDR3 length is 14 residues. Germline CDR1 is SGHNT and CDR2 is YYREEE (reference sequence). The CDR3 sequence is CASSLVGLWDGYTF. CDR3 nucleotide sequence: TGTGCCAGCAGCTTAGTAGGGTTGTGGGATGGCTACACCTTC.

The chain employs TRBV5-1 and TRBJ2-2, with a tentative D call TRBD1 (5 bases). Trimming cost V 6 bases and J 4 bases, with 10 bases left between them. This CDR3 is built from 13 residues. Germline V CDR1 and CDR2: SGHRS, YFSETQ. CDR3 protein: CASMARATGELFF. DNA for the CDR3: TGCGCCAGCATGGCCAGGGCCACCGGGGAGCTGTTTTTT.

CDR3 amino acids: CASSRAAGTEAFF. Written as DNA, the CDR3 is TGTGCCAGCAGCCGGGCGGCGGGGACTGAAGCTTTCTTT. The chain joins TRBV7-2 to TRBJ1-1, with D uncertain. Germline lookup yields CDR1 SGHTA and CDR2 FQGNSA. The length of the CDR3 is 13 residues. The ends were cut back, 5 bases at V and 5 bases at J, with 12 bases in the middle.

The rearrangement joins TRBV19 to TRBJ2-7; the D gene is possibly TRBD2 (6 bases). In germline, CDR1 is LNHDA, CDR2 SQIVND (reference sequence). The CDR3 sequence is 14 residues long. Trimming shortened V by 3 bases and J by 1 base, and 10 bases separated the two germline ends. CDR3 protein: CASSMGGKSYEQYF. The CDR3 coding sequence is TGTGCCAGTAGTATGGGGGGAAAATCCTACGAGCAGTACTTC.

The gene calls are TRBV6-1 and TRBJ1-5; the match to TRBD1 covers 8 bases. CDR1 and CDR2 from the germline V gene are MNHNS and SASEGT. CDR3 length equals 15 residues. With 8 bases clipped from V and 6 bases from J, the junction kept 12 bases outside the gene matches. The CDR3 region is CASASVRGLLQPQHF. CDR3 DNA sequence: TGTGCCAGCGCTTCCGTCAGGGGGCTTCTTCAGCCCCAGCATTTT.

The table lists this clone with a few counts. The V gene is TRBV4-1, the J gene TRBJ1-5; D ambiguous. Between the trimmed V and J ends, which lost 0 bases and 0 bases, there was a span of 9 bases. This CDR3 is built from 16 residues. Germline CDR1 is MGHRA and CDR2 is YSYEKL. As DNA, the CDR3 is TGCGCCAGCAGCCAAGAAGGAGGGAATAGCAATCAGCCCCAGCATTTT. Residues: CASSQEGGNSNQPQHF.

V is TRBV5-8 and J is TRBJ1-4, with unresolved D. The length of the CDR3 is 11 residues. V was cut by 2 bases and J by 7 bases, with 3 bases left in between. CDR1 and CDR2 (germline): SGHTS, YDEGEE. As DNA, the CDR3 is TGTGCCAGCAGCTTTGGTGAAAAACTGTTTTTT. Residues: CASSFGEKLFF.

The chain employs TRBV29-1 and TRBJ2-7; tentatively, D is TRBD1 (6 bases). The CDR3 has 16 residues. Germline CDR1 reads SQVTM; CDR2 reads ANQGSEA. Trimming left V 6 bases short and J 3 bases short, with 24 bases between. This chain's CDR3 is CSVAYFGKSRGYEQYF. CDR3 coding DNA: TGCAGCGTGGCGTACTTTGGGAAGAGCAGGGGCTACGAGCAGTACTTC.

This chain links TRBV19 with TRBJ2-5; D gene uncertain. Deletions cut 5 bases from V and 4 bases from J, with 20 bases between. CDR1 and CDR2 (germline): LNHDA, SQIVND (reference sequence). The length of the CDR3 is 16 residues. This CDR3 reads CASSPLNQHGPETQYF. The CDR3 DNA follows: TGTGCCAGTAGTCCCCTCAATCAGCACGGTCCAGAGACCCAGTACTTC.

In this sample, this clone turned up once. Different DNA sequences within this sample yield the same CDR3. This chain joins TRBV2 and TRBJ1-2; 8 nucleotides agree with TRBD1. J was trimmed by 4 bases and V by 6 bases; bases with no gene match: 4. CDR3 length: 13 residues. In germline, CDR1 is SNHLY, CDR2 FYNNEI. CDR3 coding DNA: TGTGCCAGCAGCGAACAGGGGGGCTATGGCTACACCTTC. Translating gives CASSEQGGYGYTF.

Points on this clone: Other nucleotide sequences in the sample specify the same CDR3. This chain joins TRBV6-1 and TRBJ1-3; no reliable D call. Germline V lookup: CDR1 MNHNS, CDR2 SASEGT. The CDR3 is 13 residues long. V shed 6 bases and J shed 3 bases, with 9 bases lying between them. The CDR3: CASRGLSGNTIYF. Here the CDR3 DNA reads TGTGCCAGCAGGGGTTTGAGTGGAAACACCATATATTTT.

As concerns this clone: Other DNA sequences in the same sample also yield this CDR3. The gene calls are TRBV5-6 and TRBJ2-1; D remains unclear. Trimming left V 2 bases short and J 4 bases short, with 7 bases between. CDR1 is SGHDT and CDR2 is YYEEEE in the germline V gene. The CDR3 runs to 13 residues. The CDR3 DNA sequence: TGTGCCAGCAGCTTCTCGCCTTACAATGAGCAGTTCTTC. As protein: CASSFSPYNEQFF.

The CDR3 DNA follows: TGTGCCAGCTCACAGGGACAGGGGGTCGCTGAAGCTTTCTTT. Translated, it gives CASSQGQGVAEAFF. The genes are TRBV18 and TRBJ1-1; TRBD1 matches at 11 bases. The V segment lost 4 bases and the J segment 6 bases; nucleotides outside the gene matches: 4. The CDR3 has 14 amino acids. CDR1 and CDR2 (germline): KGHSH, LQKENI.

J is TRBJ1-2 and V is TRBV6-6, with D uncertain. V was pared by 4 bases and J by 0 bases, with 9 bases between. Germline CDR1 is MNHNY and CDR2 is SVGAGI (reference sequence). The CDR3 is made up of 14 amino acids. The CDR3 loop is CASSLDGANYGYTF. The CDR3 DNA reads as TGTGCCAGCAGTTTGGACGGAGCTAACTATGGCTACACCTTC.

For this clone: Other nucleotide sequences in the sample specify the same CDR3. The rearrangement links TRBV5-6 to TRBJ2-3, with 11 bases lining up with TRBD1. This CDR3 spans 15 amino acids. Trimming took 2 bases from V and 3 from J; bases not matched to a gene: 2. Per the germline V gene, CDR1 is SGHDT and CDR2 is YYEEEE. The CDR3 sequence: CASSFGQGATDTQYF. For the CDR3, the DNA is TGTGCCAGCAGCTTCGGACAGGGGGCTACAGATACGCAGTATTTT.

This clone appeared a single time. CDR3 coding DNA: TGCAGCGTTGAAGCCCGACAGGGGAACACTGAAGCTTTCTTT. As protein: CSVEARQGNTEAFF. The chain carries TRBV29-1 and TRBJ1-1; TRBD1 matches 7 bases. Trimming took 1 base from V and 1 from J; bases not matched to a gene: 3. This CDR3 spans 14 amino acids. Germline V gives CDR1 SQVTM, CDR2 ANQGSEA.

This chain links TRBV6-6 with TRBJ1-4; 9 nucleotides agree with TRBD1. Trimming took 4 bases from V and 0 from J; bases not matched to a gene: 3. Germline values: CDR1 MNHNY, CDR2 SVGAGI (reference sequence). CDR3 length equals 16 residues. CDR3 coding DNA: TGTGCCAGCAGTTGGGGACAGGGAGCAACTAATGAAAAACTGTTTTTT. It specifies CASSWGQGATNEKLFF.

The V gene is TRBV5-1, the J gene TRBJ1-1, with unresolved D. The CDR3 covers 13 residues. The ends were cut back, 1 base at V and 2 bases at J, with 6 bases in the middle. Germline V gene lookup returns CDR1 SGHRS and CDR2 YFSETQ. CDR3: CASSLLLNTEAFF. For the CDR3, the DNA is TGCGCCAGCAGCTTGCTACTAAACACTGAAGCTTTCTTT.

This clone was detected only once. V gene TRBV21-1 combines with J gene TRBJ2-1. TRBV21-1 is listed as a pseudogene. The CDR3 is 16 amino acids. Written as DNA, the CDR3 is TGTGCCAGCAGCCCTAGAGTAGCACAGAGTAACAATGAGCAGTTCTTC. Translation gives CASSPRVAQSNNEQFF.

A note on this clone: The junction does not match germline at one end; this may be a read error. The rearrangement joins TRBV15 to TRBJ1-6; possibly TRBD1 for D (5 bases). The CDR3 is 14 residues long. Germline values: CDR1 LNHNV, CDR2 YYDKDF (reference sequence). CDR3 sequence (DNA): TGTGCCACCAGCTTCAGGGCCTACAATTCACCCCTCCACTTT. Protein sequence: CATSFRAYNSPLHF.

This clone was seen just once. V gene TRBV2 combines with J gene TRBJ2-7, with 7 bases matching TRBD2. The V segment lost 3 bases and the J segment 4 bases; nucleotides outside the gene matches: 6. Germline assignment: CDR1 SNHLY and CDR2 FYNNEI. The CDR3 covers 14 residues. The CDR3 region is CASSDPAGKYEQYF. CDR3 DNA: TGTGCCAGCAGTGACCCAGCGGGAAAATACGAGCAGTACTTC.